The rows below give T cell receptor beta chains drawn from one sample of a study of blood T cell repertoires in COVID-19. Sequencing used immunoSEQ multiplex PCR; TCRdb keeps in-frame clones, though not all of them. The sample includes around 200,000 clones, about four fifths of them seen just once. Sequencing used peripheral blood. These receptors were obtained from a man in his fifties with active or convalescent COVID-19. The CDR3 runs from the conserved cysteine through the conserved F or W. The order of the fields is D gene, CDR3 length, clone size, J gene, V gene, CDR3 protein, CDR3 DNA. D genes are given only for firm matches. Size is stated for part of the rows, as once, few or many counts, or as a class when the clone is expanded.

>-|14|many|TRBJ1-1|TRBV10-3
CAIRSGGANTEAFF
TGTGCCATCAGATCTGGGGGGGCGAACACTGAAGCTTTCTTT
>TRBD1|15|-|TRBJ1-1|TRBV27
CASSLYTGGLTEAFF
TGTGCCAGCAGTTTATACACAGGGGGCTTAACTGAAGCTTTCTTT
>TRBD2|21|-|TRBJ2-1|TRBV6-2/TRBV6-3
CASSYFGLAGGLKSSYNEQFF
TGTGCCAGCAGTTACTTCGGACTAGCGGGGGGTCTTAAGAGCTCCTACAATGAGCAGTTCTTC
>-|12|-|TRBJ1-1|TRBV6-2/TRBV6-3
CASSYPDTEAFF
TGTGCCAGCAGTTACCCCGACACTGAAGCTTTCTTT
>-|13|-|TRBJ1-2|TRBV24-1
CATSDPPNYGYTF
TGTGCCACCAGTGACCCTCCCAACTATGGCTACACCTTC
>-|14|-|TRBJ1-6|TRBV20-1
CSASEGGYNSPLHF
TGCAGTGCTAGTGAAGGAGGGTATAATTCACCCCTCCACTTT
>-|15|-|TRBJ2-1|TRBV5-1
CASSGGYDLYNEQFF
TGCGCCAGCAGCGGAGGGTACGACCTTTACAATGAGCAGTTCTTC
>-|16|-|TRBJ1-5|TRBV6-1
CASSDGGGVNVQPQHF
TGTGCCAGCAGTGATGGGGGAGGGGTAAACGTTCAGCCCCAGCATTTT
>TRBD1|15|-|TRBJ2-5|TRBV19
CASSRGQGPQETQYF
TGTGCCAGTAGTAGGGGACAGGGACCGCAAGAGACCCAGTACTTC
>TRBD1|12|-|TRBJ1-2|TRBV9
CASRGQGYGYTF
TGTGCCAGCAGGGGACAGGGCTATGGCTACACCTTC
>-|14|-|TRBJ1-5|TRBV7-9
CASSSPGGNQPQHF
TGTGCCAGCAGCTCGCCGGGTGGCAATCAGCCCCAGCATTTT
>-|14|-|TRBJ2-5|TRBV5-1
CASSPGTLQETQYF
TGCGCCAGCAGCCCGGGGACACTTCAAGAGACCCAGTACTTC
>-|14|many|TRBJ2-5|TRBV28
CASSPLEEEETQYF
TGTGCCAGCAGTCCCCTCGAGGAGGAGGAGACCCAGTACTTC
>-|14|few|TRBJ1-5|TRBV6-5
CASNDASSNQPQHF
TGTGCCAGCAACGACGCTAGTAGCAATCAGCCCCAGCATTTT
>TRBD1|14|once|TRBJ2-7|TRBV5-5
CASSLPGGYYEQYF
TGTGCCAGCAGCTTGCCAGGGGGCTATTACGAGCAGTACTTC
>TRBD1|16|-|TRBJ2-2|TRBV6-6
CASSYRSGGNTGELFF
TGTGCCAGCAGTTACCGTTCAGGGGGGAACACCGGGGAGCTGTTTTTT
>-|11|-|TRBJ1-1|TRBV20-1
CSARRQNEAFF
TGCAGTGCTAGGAGACAGAATGAAGCTTTCTTT
>-|14|-|TRBJ2-1|TRBV5-1
CASSFALGANEQFF
TGCGCCAGCAGCTTCGCCTTAGGGGCCAATGAGCAGTTCTTC
>TRBD2|15|-|TRBJ2-1|TRBV6-6
CASSYLAGAYNEQFF
TGTGCCAGCAGTTACCTAGCGGGGGCCTACAATGAGCAGTTCTTC
>-|14|-|TRBJ1-1|TRBV7-6
CASSLSAGNTEAFF
TGTGCCAGCAGCTTATCGGCGGGGAACACTGAAGCTTTCTTT
>-|15|-|TRBJ2-4|TRBV4-2
CASSQDFERRNIQYF
TGTGCCAGCAGCCAAGACTTCGAGCGTAGAAACATTCAGTACTTC
>-|14|once|TRBJ1-3|TRBV9
CASSVDSSGNTIYF
TGTGCCAGCAGCGTAGACAGCTCTGGAAACACCATATATTTT
>-|15|-|TRBJ1-2|TRBV4-1
CASSLHPLGAEGYTF
TGCGCCAGCAGCCTCCATCCTTTGGGGGCGGAGGGCTACACCTTC
>TRBD1|13|few|TRBJ2-7|TRBV5-5
CASRGTGGHEQYF
TGTGCCAGCAGAGGGACAGGGGGCCACGAGCAGTACTTC
>-|14|-|TRBJ2-5|TRBV5-4
CASTRLEGGETQYF
TGTGCCAGCACCAGGCTTGAGGGTGGGGAGACCCAGTACTTC
>TRBD2|16|few|TRBJ2-1|TRBV7-9
CASSQGLAGGRNEQFF
TGTGCCAGCAGCCAGGGACTAGCGGGGGGACGAAATGAGCAGTTCTTC
>-|15|-|TRBJ1-1|TRBV5-8
CASSLTGNANTEAFF
TGTGCCAGCAGCTTGACAGGGAACGCAAACACTGAAGCTTTCTTT
>-|14|-|TRBJ2-5|TRBV11-2
CASSLSGGPETQYF
TGTGCCAGCAGCTTATCCGGGGGGCCGGAGACCCAGTACTTC